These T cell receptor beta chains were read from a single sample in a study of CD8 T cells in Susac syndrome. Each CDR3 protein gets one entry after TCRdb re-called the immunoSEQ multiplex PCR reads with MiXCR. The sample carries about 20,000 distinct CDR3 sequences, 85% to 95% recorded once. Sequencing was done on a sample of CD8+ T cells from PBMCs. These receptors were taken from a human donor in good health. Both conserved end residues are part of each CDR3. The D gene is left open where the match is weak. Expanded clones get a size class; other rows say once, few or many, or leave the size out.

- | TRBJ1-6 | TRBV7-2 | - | TGTGCCAGCATTTACGAGACCCAGCCGGATAATTCACCCCTCCACTTT | CASIYETQPDNSPLHF
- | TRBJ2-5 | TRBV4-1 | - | TGCGCCAGCAGCCCACCGGGACCCCAAGAGACCCAGTACTTC | CASSPPGPQETQYF
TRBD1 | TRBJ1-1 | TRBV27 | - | TGTGCCAGCAGCCCGACAGGGGTCATGAACACTGAAGCTTTCTTT | CASSPTGVMNTEAFF
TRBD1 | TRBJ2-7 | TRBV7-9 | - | TGTGCCAGCAGCCCCTGGGACAGCTACGAGCAGTACTTC | CASSPWDSYEQYF
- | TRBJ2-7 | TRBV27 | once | TGTGCCAGCAGTTGGCAGGGGTCTGGCGAGCAGTACTTC | CASSWQGSGEQYF
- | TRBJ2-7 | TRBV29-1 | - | TGCAGCGTTGAAGAAAGCTCCTACGAGCAGTACTTC | CSVEESSYEQYF
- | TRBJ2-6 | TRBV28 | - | TGTGCCAGCAGTTTGGCGTTCTCTGGGGCCAACGTCCTGACTTTC | CASSLAFSGANVLTF
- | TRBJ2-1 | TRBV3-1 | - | TGTGCCAGCAGCTCCCGGGACGGAAGCTCCTACAATGAGCAGTTCTTC | CASSSRDGSSYNEQFF
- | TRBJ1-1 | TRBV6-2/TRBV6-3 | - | TGTGCCAGCAGTTACTTACAGGGAATTGAAGCTTTCTTT | CASSYLQGIEAFF
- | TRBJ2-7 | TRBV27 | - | TGTGCCAGCAGTATCCAGGCGACGGGGGAGCAGTACTTC | CASSIQATGEQYF
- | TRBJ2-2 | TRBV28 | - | TGTGCCAGCAGTTCACATTCCCAGGCACTCCCGAACACCGGGGAGCTGTTTTTT | CASSSHSQALPNTGELFF
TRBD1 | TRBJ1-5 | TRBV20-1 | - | TGCAGTGCTAGAGATCCGGGACAGGGGGGCAATCAGCCCCAGCATTTT | CSARDPGQGGNQPQHF
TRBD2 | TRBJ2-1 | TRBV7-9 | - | TGTGCCAGCAGCCAAACTAGCGGGGGGGCCGGTGAGCAGTTCTTC | CASSQTSGGAGEQFF
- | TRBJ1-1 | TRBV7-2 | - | TGTGCCAGCAGCTTGACTATTTCGGGGGCCACTGAAGCTTTCTTT | CASSLTISGATEAFF
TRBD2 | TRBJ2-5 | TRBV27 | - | TGTGCCAGCAGTCTAGCGGGGGAGCAAGAGACCCAGTACTTC | CASSLAGEQETQYF
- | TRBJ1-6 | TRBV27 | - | TGTGCCAGCAGTCTCTATGGGCGTACCCTCCACTTT | CASSLYGRTLHF
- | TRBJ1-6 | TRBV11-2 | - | TGTGCCAGCAGCTTACTCGGACAGCGCCTCGTGAGCTCCTATAATTCACCCCTCCACTTT | CASSLLGQRLVSSYNSPLHF
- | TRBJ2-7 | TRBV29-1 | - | TGCAGCGTTGTAACAGGAGACTCCTACGAGCAGTACTTC | CSVVTGDSYEQYF
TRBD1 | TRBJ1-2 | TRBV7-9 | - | TGTGCCAGCAGCGTGGACAGGGTCACCTTC | CASSVDRVTF
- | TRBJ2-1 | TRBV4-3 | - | TGCGCCAGCAGCCAAGATACACTAGCAAGTATCTACAATGAGCAGTTCTTC | CASSQDTLASIYNEQFF
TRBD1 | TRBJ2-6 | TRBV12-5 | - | TGTGCTAGTGGTACCCGACAGGGGGAGATTAACTTCTCTGGGGCCAACGTCCTGACTTTC | CASGTRQGEINFSGANVLTF
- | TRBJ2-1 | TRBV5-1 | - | TGCGCCAGCAAGGAATTTGGGACGCGGTACAATGAGCAGTTCTTC | CASKEFGTRYNEQFF
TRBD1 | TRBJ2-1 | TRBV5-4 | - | TGTGCCAGCAGGGTCGGGACAGGGGGTTACAATGAGCAGTTCTTC | CASRVGTGGYNEQFF
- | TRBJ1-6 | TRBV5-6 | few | TGTGCCAGCAGCTTGGTCGGTTTGGGCTATAATTCACCCCTCCACTTT | CASSLVGLGYNSPLHF
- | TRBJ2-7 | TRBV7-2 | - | TGTGCCAGCAGCTTGCAAATCAGCATACAATACGAGCAGTACTTC | CASSLQISIQYEQYF
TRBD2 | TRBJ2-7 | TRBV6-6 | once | TGTGCCAGCAGTTACTCTGGCGGGGGGTCTTCCGAGCAGTACTTC | CASSYSGGGSSEQYF
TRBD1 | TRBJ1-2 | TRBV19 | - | TGTGCCAGTCTGGCCGACAGGGGACGAGACTATGGCTACACCTTC | CASLADRGRDYGYTF
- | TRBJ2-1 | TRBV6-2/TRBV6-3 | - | TGTGCCAGCAGTTACTCGATGCAGGGAAGTGAGCAGTTCTTC | CASSYSMQGSEQFF
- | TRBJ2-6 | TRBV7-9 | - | TGTGCCAGCAGGACAGACAGGTTCCGGTCTGGGGCCAACGTCCTGACTTTC | CASRTDRFRSGANVLTF
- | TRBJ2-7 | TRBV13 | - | TGTGCCAGCAGCTCCGGGACTCCCTCCTACGAGCAGTACTTC | CASSSGTPSYEQYF
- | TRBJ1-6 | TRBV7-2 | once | TGTGCCAGCACATTTTGGGGAAATGAGGGTTCACCCCTCCACTTT | CASTFWGNEGSPLHF
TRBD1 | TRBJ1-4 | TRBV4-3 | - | TGCGCCAGCAGCCCCGTGAGGACAGGAGGGGTGGAAAAACTGTTTTTT | CASSPVRTGGVEKLFF
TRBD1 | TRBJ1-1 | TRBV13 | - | TGTGCCAGCAGCTGGCCCTATAGTGGGGGACAGGTAATGAACACTGAAGCTTTCTTT | CASSWPYSGGQVMNTEAFF
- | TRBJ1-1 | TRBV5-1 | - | TGCGCCAGCAGCGACGACCCTTTTCAGCCCTTGAACACTGAAGCTTTCTTT | CASSDDPFQPLNTEAFF
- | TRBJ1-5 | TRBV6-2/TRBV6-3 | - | TGTGCCAGCAGTGTGGGGGGCAATCAGCCCCAGCATTTT | CASSVGGNQPQHF
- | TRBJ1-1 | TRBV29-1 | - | TGCAGCGTCCAGGGAGTTGACGGAGAGACTGAAGCTTTCTTT | CSVQGVDGETEAFF
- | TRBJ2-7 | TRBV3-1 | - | TGTGCCAGCAGCCAAGTGGGGGTATCCTGGGAGCAGTACTTC | CASSQVGVSWEQYF
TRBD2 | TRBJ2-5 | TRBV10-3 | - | TGTGCCACGGGACTAGCGGGGTACCAAGAGACCCAGTACTTC | CATGLAGYQETQYF
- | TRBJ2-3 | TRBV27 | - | TGTGCCAGCAGTGGCCGGGCCAGAAGGACAGATACGCAGTATTTT | CASSGRARRTDTQYF
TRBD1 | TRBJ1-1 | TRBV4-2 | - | TGTGCCAGCAGCCAAGCCCGGACAGGGGGGACTGAAGCTTTCTTT | CASSQARTGGTEAFF
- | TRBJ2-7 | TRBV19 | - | TGTGCCAGTAGTGCGAACGGGATCTACGAGCAGTACTTC | CASSANGIYEQYF
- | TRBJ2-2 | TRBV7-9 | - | TGTGCCAGCAGCCCCGGCCGGGGGACCAAAACTAACACCGGGGAGCTGTTTTTT | CASSPGRGTKTNTGELFF
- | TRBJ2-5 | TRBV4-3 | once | TGCGCCAGCAGCCAAGGACGGTGGGGTGAGACCCAGTACTTC | CASSQGRWGETQYF
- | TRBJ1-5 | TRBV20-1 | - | TGCAGTGCTAGAGATTCACTACAGGGAGACAATCAGCCCCAGCATTTT | CSARDSLQGDNQPQHF
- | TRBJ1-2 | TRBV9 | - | TGTGCCAGCAGCGTAGGGGCAGGGATAAACTATGGCTACACCTTC | CASSVGAGINYGYTF
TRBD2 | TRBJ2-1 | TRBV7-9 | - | TGTGCCAGCAGCTTAGTAGGCGGGGGGTACAATGAGCAGTTCTTC | CASSLVGGGYNEQFF
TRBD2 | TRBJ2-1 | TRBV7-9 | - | TGTGCCAGCAGCTTAGGCGCGGGCGGGAGCTCCTACAATGAGCAGTTCTTC | CASSLGAGGSSYNEQFF
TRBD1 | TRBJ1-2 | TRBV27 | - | TGTGCCAGCAGTTCGTGGACAGGACAATACGGCTACACCTTC | CASSSWTGQYGYTF
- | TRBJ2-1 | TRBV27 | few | TGTGCCAGCAGTTATGGAGAATTTACCTACAATGAGCAGTTCTTC | CASSYGEFTYNEQFF
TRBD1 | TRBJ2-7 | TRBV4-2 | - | TGTGCCAGCAGCCAAGATCGGGGACAGAGCTACGAGCAGTACTTC | CASSQDRGQSYEQYF
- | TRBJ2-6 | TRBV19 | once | TGTGCCAGTAGTCTCCCCTCCACGGGGGCCAACGTCCTGACTTTC | CASSLPSTGANVLTF
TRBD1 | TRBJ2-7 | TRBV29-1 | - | TGCAGCGTTGAGAGGGGACAGGGGGACCAGCCCTACGAGCAGTACTTC | CSVERGQGDQPYEQYF
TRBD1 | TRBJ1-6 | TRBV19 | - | TGTGCCAGCGGGACAGGGGGTTCACCCCTCCACTTT | CASGTGGSPLHF
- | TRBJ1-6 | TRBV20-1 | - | TGCAGTGCTAGAGACCGACAGGAACCTCTTGATTCACCCCTCCACTTT | CSARDRQEPLDSPLHF
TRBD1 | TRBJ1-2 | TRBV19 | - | TGTGCCAGTAGCCCCGAGGACAGGACCAACTATGGCTACACCTTC | CASSPEDRTNYGYTF
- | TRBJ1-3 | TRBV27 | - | TGTGCCAGCAGTCTGGGACTCGGGAACACCATATATTTT | CASSLGLGNTIYF
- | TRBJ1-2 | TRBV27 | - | TGTGCCAGCAGTCCAACCCGACAGGCGAATAACTATGGCTACACCTTC | CASSPTRQANNYGYTF
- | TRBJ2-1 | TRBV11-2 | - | TGTGCCAGCAGCCACGGCAGGGGCAAGTCCTACAATGAGCAGTTCTTC | CASSHGRGKSYNEQFF
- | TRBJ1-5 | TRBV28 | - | TGTGCCAGCAGTTTCTTGGCTAATAGCAATCAGCCCCAGCATTTT | CASSFLANSNQPQHF
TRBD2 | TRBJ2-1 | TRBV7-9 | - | TGTGCCAGCAGCTCGGGGACTAGGTGGCAGTTCTTC | CASSSGTRWQFF